A single sample is the source of the 19 T cell receptor beta chains below, sequenced in a study of cytomegalovirus exposure and HLA in healthy donors. With 60 Vbeta and 13 Jbeta primers, the PCR was carried out. The method was immunoSEQ multiplex PCR; TCRdb's version includes in-frame clones alone and lacks a portion of them. Counted here are 100,000 to 150,000 clones, 80% occurring once; the ten biggest clones make up around 9.5%. Sequencing was performed on PBMCs. These receptors originate from a female donor in good health and CMV-seropositive.

This clone was detected a few times. The chain joins TRBV5-1 to TRBJ2-2; 8 bases are shared with TRBD1. J gave up 1 base and V 4 bases, and 3 bases lay outside the gene matches. Germline values: CDR1 SGHRS, CDR2 YFSETQ. There are 15 residues in the CDR3. The CDR3 region has the DNA TGCGCCAGCAGCACCGACAGGGGGAACACCGGGGAGCTGTTTTTT. It yields the protein CASSTDRGNTGELFF.

The chain is built from TRBV5-4 and TRBJ1-4; D may be TRBD1 (6 bases). V was pared by 0 bases and J by 2 bases, with 14 bases between. CDR3 length equals 17 residues. In germline, CDR1 is SGHNT, CDR2 YYREEE (reference sequence). The CDR3 protein is CASSLGGGGYTNEKLFF. CDR3 nucleotides: TGTGCCAGCAGCTTGGGAGGGGGGGGGTACACTAATGAAAAACTGTTTTTT.

In this sample, this clone turned up once. The rearrangement joins TRBV30 to TRBJ1-3; tentative D call: TRBD1 (6 bases). Germline-derived CDR1 and CDR2 are GTSNPN and SVGIG (reference sequence). Trimming pared 0 bases from V and 0 bases from J, leaving 18 bases between. The CDR3 is 18 residues long. This CDR3 reads CAWSVPSGGAISGNTIYF. The CDR3 bases are TGTGCCTGGAGTGTACCCTCCGGGGGGGCGATCTCTGGAAACACCATATATTTT.

The V call is TRBV5-4, the J call TRBJ1-5; 7 nucleotides align to TRBD1. The CDR3 is 15 residues long. Trimming took 0 bases from V and 3 from J; bases not matched to a gene: 3. The V gene's germline CDR1 is SGHNT and CDR2 YYREEE (reference sequence). For the CDR3, the DNA is TGTGCCAGCAGCTTGGGGGGACAGAACAATCAGCCCCAGCATTTT. Protein: CASSLGGQNNQPQHF.

This clone was counted only a few times. This rearrangement joins TRBV6-5 to TRBJ2-5, with 12 bases matching TRBD2. The CDR3 covers 15 residues. The germline V gene has CDR1 MNHEY and CDR2 SVGAGI. V dropped 4 bases and J dropped 4; count of bases not matched to a gene: 4. In DNA form, the CDR3 reads TGTGCCAGCAGTTCCCTAGCGGGGGGGCGAGAGACCCAGTACTTC. Residues: CASSSLAGGRETQYF.

As to this clone: A junction end diverges from the germline sequence, so it may reflect a read error. Other nucleotide sequences in the sample specify the same CDR3. The chain is built from TRBV5-8 and TRBJ2-2, with 7 bases lining up with TRBD1. Germline V lookup: CDR1 SGHTS, CDR2 YDEGEE. The CDR3 has 16 amino acids. DNA of the CDR3: TGTGCCAGCAGCCGCGTCGGGACAGCTAACACCGGGGAACTGTTTTTT. It specifies CASSRVGTANTGELFF.

This clone was found a few times. V and J are TRBV6-5 and TRBJ1-1; D ambiguous. Germline values: CDR1 MNHEY, CDR2 SVGAGI. The CDR3 is made up of 15 amino acids. Trimming removed 2 bases from V and 1 base from J, with 11 bases in between. CDR3 sequence (DNA): TGTGCCAGCAGTTACGGAGGGAACCCGAACACTGAAGCTTTCTTT. Amino acids: CASSYGGNPNTEAFF.

The chain joins TRBV28 to TRBJ1-5; possibly TRBD1 for D (6 bases). CDR1 is MDHEN and CDR2 is SYDVKM in the germline V gene. This CDR3 comprises 12 residues. V gave up 6 bases and J gave up 7 bases, with 10 bases separating them. CDR3 sequence (DNA): TGTGCCAGCAGGGGGCAGGGGCAGCCCCAGCATTTT. It encodes CASRGQGQPQHF. Together with reference TRBV28 and TRBJ1-5, the CDR3 gives the full variable domain: DVKVTQSSRYLVKRTGEKVFLECVQDMDHENMFWYRQDPGLGLRLIYFSYDVKMKEKGDIPEGYSVSREKKERFSLILESASTNQTSMYLCASRGQGQPQHFGDGTRLSIL.

V and J are TRBV27 and TRBJ1-4, with 7 bases that match TRBD1. V lost 4 bases and J lost 7; bases outside the gene matches: 9. The CDR3 runs 15 residues. Germline CDR1 reads MNHEY; CDR2 reads SMNVEV (reference sequence). The CDR3 DNA is TGTGCCAGCAGTTCCGTTCGGACAGGAAGTGAAAAACTGTTTTTT. This translates into CASSSVRTGSEKLFF.

In this sample, this clone turned up once. The chain uses TRBV6-4 and TRBJ2-3; TRBD2 matches at 9 bases. CDR1 and CDR2 from the germline V gene are MRHNA and SNTAGT. The junction had 8 bases not matched to a gene; V was cut back by 5 bases and J by 2 bases. This CDR3 spans 16 amino acids. In DNA, the CDR3 is TGTGCCAGCAGTCCAAATAGCGGGGGACACACAGATACGCAGTATTTT. Residues: CASSPNSGGHTDTQYF.

A single count supports this clone. This chain connects TRBV7-9 to TRBJ2-7; D perhaps matches TRBD1 (5 bases). Germline V gives CDR1 SEHNR, CDR2 FQNEAQ (reference sequence). V lost 3 bases, J lost 2 bases, and 8 bases lay in between. The CDR3 loop spans 13 amino acids. CDR3: CASSFRDPYEQYF. The CDR3 DNA reads TGTGCCAGCAGCTTCAGGGATCCCTACGAGCAGTACTTC.

The chain uses TRBV5-1 and TRBJ2-5; 8 nucleotides agree with TRBD1. Germline CDR1 is SGHRS and CDR2 is YFSETQ. The CDR3 consists of 16 residues. Trimming at V came to 4 bases and at J to 1 base, leaving 9 bases not matched to a gene. The CDR3 sequence: CASSTSLTGVQETQYF. The CDR3 DNA sequence: TGCGCCAGCAGCACCTCCCTGACAGGGGTCCAAGAGACCCAGTACTTC.

This chain links TRBV9 with TRBJ2-3, with TRBD2 as a possible D gene (6 bases). The CDR3 has 14 amino acids. The germline V gene has CDR1 SGDLS and CDR2 YYNGEE. Trimming stripped 6 bases from V and 1 base from J, with 12 bases between. CDR3 in DNA: TGTGCCAGCACCCAAGGCGGGGGCACAGATACGCAGTATTTT. It translates to CASTQGGGTDTQYF.

V gene TRBV27 combines with J gene TRBJ2-7; 8 bases fit TRBD1. This CDR3 spans 16 amino acids. Germline V gene lookup returns CDR1 MNHEY and CDR2 SMNVEV (reference sequence). Trimming removed 5 bases from V and 2 bases from J; junction bases left unmatched: 11. CDR3 loop: CASSPRGTGRTYEQYF. The CDR3 DNA follows: TGTGCCAGCAGTCCACGCGGGACAGGCCGGACCTACGAGCAGTACTTC.

Here the CDR3 DNA reads TGTGCCAGTAAAACGACATCCTCCTATGGCTACACCTTC. Protein sequence: CASKTTSSYGYTF. The chain joins TRBV19 to TRBJ1-2; D unclear. V dropped 7 bases and J dropped 4 bases, with 13 bases sitting between them. Germline-derived CDR1 and CDR2 are LNHDA and SQIVND (reference sequence). The length of the CDR3 is 13 residues.

J is TRBJ1-2 and V is TRBV6-5, with TRBD1 identical over 9 bases. The CDR3 runs 13 residues. J gave up 8 bases and V 7 bases, and 8 bases lay outside the gene matches. Germline CDR1 and CDR2: MNHEY and SVGAGI. The CDR3 is CASTKGQGYGYTF. The CDR3 nucleotides are TGTGCCAGCACCAAGGGACAGGGTTACGGCTACACCTTC.

The CDR3 spells CASSRDSFNDELFF. CDR3 DNA sequence: TGTGCCAGCAGTCGGGACAGCTTTAATGACGAACTGTTTTTT. The V gene is TRBV2, the J gene TRBJ1-4, with 7 bases that match TRBD1. V shed 5 bases and J 12 bases; nucleotides not matched to a gene: 12. This CDR3 contains 14 residues. Germline CDR1 reads SNHLY; CDR2 reads FYNNEI.

This clone was picked up a small number of times. This chain uses TRBV6-6 with TRBJ1-5; D is unresolved. Per germline, CDR1 MNHNY and CDR2 SVGAGI (reference sequence). Trimming took off 10 bases at V and 4 bases at J, with 11 bases between the two ends. The CDR3 contains 12 residues. The CDR3 nucleotides are TGTGCCACGGCCCCGGGGAATCAGCCCCAGCATTTT. The encoded protein is CATAPGNQPQHF.

This rearrangement joins TRBV5-4 to TRBJ1-2; 8 nucleotides line up with TRBD1. With 4 bases clipped from V and 2 bases from J, the junction kept 4 bases outside the gene matches. The germline CDR1 and CDR2 sequences are SGHNT and YYREEE (reference sequence). The CDR3 sequence is 14 residues long. CDR3 nucleotides: TGTGCCAGCAGCCCTGCAGGGGGCAACTATGGCTACACCTTC. It is translated as CASSPAGGNYGYTF.